The 23 T cell receptor beta chains below all came from one sample that was sequenced in a study of T cells in Graves' hyperthyroidism and ophthalmopathy (dated by TCRdb to about 2019). Libraries came from multiplex PCR. TCRdb names Illumina HiSeq 2000 as the instrument used. Amplification of TCR beta CDR3 regions was carried out from RNA transcripts. The first round of RT-PCR for the TCR CDR3 was performed with the HTBI primer set and the Qiagen OneStep RT-PCR kit. Using fastp trimming at Q25 and MiXCR clonotype assembly, TCRdb reanalyzed the public sequencing data and kept in-frame beta chains. Rows matching on CDR3 protein sequence are summarized as one entry with the most common DNA and genes. Here the sample has a few hundred thousand distinct CDR3 sequences; less than 20% occur a single time. The ten largest clones add up to about 50% of the sample. The sample was blood. The source of these receptors is a woman between 45 and 65 years old with Graves' hyperthyroidism.

This clonotype was observed a handful of times. The chain carries TRBV5-1 and TRBJ2-7, with 8 nucleotides matching TRBD1. CDR3 size: 15 residues. Trimming removed 4 bases from V and 5 bases from J; junction bases left unmatched: 11. Germline CDR1 SGHRS, CDR2 YFSETQ. The CDR3 nucleotides are TGCGCCAGCAGCCCCATGACAGGGGCACTCGACGAGCAGTACTTC. This sequence encodes CASSPMTGALDEQYF.

This clonotype was picked up many times. The rearrangement joins TRBV11-1 to TRBJ2-1; 13 bases fit TRBD2. CDR1 and CDR2 from the germline V gene are SGHAT and FQDESV (reference sequence). The ends lost 8 bases at V and 7 bases at J; junction bases unmatched: 11. The CDR3 runs 16 residues. The CDR3: CASAILAGGIENEQFF. CDR3 DNA: TGTGCCAGCGCCATACTAGCGGGAGGGATAGAGAATGAGCAGTTCTTC.

V gene TRBV25-1 combines with J gene TRBJ2-2, with 13 bases identical to TRBD2. The germline V gene has CDR1 MGHDK and CDR2 SYGVNS. Unmatched junction bases numbered 9, after V lost 2 bases and J lost 3 bases. This CDR3 contains 19 residues. DNA of the CDR3: TGTGCCAGCAGTGAACCCACAACGGGACTAGCGGGATACACCGGGGAGCTGTTTTTT. Translation gives CASSEPTTGLAGYTGELFF.

The V call is TRBV4-1, the J call TRBJ1-2, with 8 bases lining up with TRBD1. Germline V gene lookup returns CDR1 MGHRA and CDR2 YSYEKL. The CDR3 loop spans 13 amino acids. The ends lost 3 bases at V and 7 bases at J; junction bases unmatched: 4. CDR3 bases: TGCGCCAGCAGCCACCAGGGGGCGAGTGGCTACACCTTC. Amino acids: CASSHQGASGYTF.

This clonotype occurred many times. The chain has TRBV6-1 and TRBJ2-1; D unclear. Trimming stripped 5 bases from V and 9 bases from J, with 11 bases between. Germline V gene lookup returns CDR1 MNHNS and CDR2 SASEGT. The CDR3 runs 12 residues. The DNA for the CDR3 is TGTGCCAGCAGTTCCCTTTCTACTGAGCAGTTCTTC. It codes for CASSSLSTEQFF.

This clonotype was observed a handful of times. The rearrangement uses TRBV29-1 and TRBJ2-1; 15 bases agree with TRBD2. The germline V gene has CDR1 SQVTM and CDR2 ANQGSEA. The CDR3 consists of 17 residues. Trimming took 4 bases from V and 9 from J; bases not matched to a gene: 13. The CDR3 DNA reads as TGCAGCGTTGTGGCAGGCCCGGGACTAGCGGGGGGTATTGAGCAGTTCTTC. Translated: CSVVAGPGLAGGIEQFF.

This clonotype came up a few times. The rearrangement joins TRBV20-1 to TRBJ1-2, with 7 positions matching TRBD1. With 6 bases clipped from V and 1 base from J, the junction kept 8 bases outside the gene matches. The CDR3 loop spans 14 amino acids. Germline V gives CDR1 DFQATT, CDR2 SNEGSKA (reference sequence). Here the CDR3 reads CSATGTDVNYGYTF. CDR3 nucleotide sequence: TGCAGTGCCACTGGGACAGACGTTAACTATGGCTACACCTTC.

This clonotype was picked up many times. This chain connects TRBV3-1 to TRBJ2-1; 9 bases are shared with TRBD2. V gave up 1 base and J gave up 9 bases; unmatched junction bases: 13. The CDR3 is 17 residues long. CDR1 LGHDT and CDR2 YNNKEL come from the germline V gene (reference sequence). In DNA form, the CDR3 reads TGTGCCAGCAGCCAAGGTCTAGCGGGGCGTGGTGGGCGTGAGCAGTTCTTC. This encodes CASSQGLAGRGGREQFF.

The chain employs TRBV7-2 and TRBJ2-2, with 11 bases aligning to TRBD2. V lost 1 base, J lost 6 bases, and 4 bases stayed unmatched. CDR3 size: 16 residues. Germline CDR1 SGHTA, CDR2 FQGNSA. The CDR3 sequence is CASSLGLAGGSGELFF. The DNA of the CDR3 is TGTGCCAGCAGCTTAGGGCTAGCGGGAGGTTCCGGGGAGCTGTTTTTT.

This clonotype appeared many times. This chain joins TRBV9 and TRBJ1-1, with TRBD1 identical over 7 bases. This CDR3 is built from 16 residues. V was pared by 3 bases and J by 7 bases, with 15 bases of the junction left unmatched. Germline loops: CDR1 SGDLS, CDR2 YYNGEE. The CDR3 DNA sequence: TGTGCCAGCAGCGCAGGAGGGGGCATGGAGCGTATTGAAGCTTTCTTT. It is translated as CASSAGGGMERIEAFF.

This clonotype was seen a handful of times. As DNA, the CDR3 is TGCGCCAGCACCTCACAAGGGATGAACACTGAAGCTTTCTTT. As protein: CASTSQGMNTEAFF. The V call is TRBV4-1, the J call TRBJ1-1; D is undetermined. This CDR3 comprises 14 residues. The V gene's germline CDR1 is MGHRA and CDR2 YSYEKL. The V gene lost 7 bases and the J gene lost 0 bases, with 12 bases spanning the gap.

This clonotype was detected ten times or more. V usage is TRBV30 and J usage is TRBJ2-2; D ambiguous. V was shortened by 2 bases and J by 6 bases, with 10 bases between the two germline ends. The CDR3 is 13 amino acids. CDR1 and CDR2 from the germline V gene are GTSNPN and SVGIG (reference sequence). This CDR3 reads CAWSTISAGELFF. The CDR3 DNA follows: TGTGCCTGGAGTACCATATCCGCCGGGGAGCTGTTTTTT.

The chain carries TRBV7-2 and TRBJ2-7, with 10 bases fitting TRBD2. Trimming cost V 0 bases and J 4 bases; bases outside gene matches: 6. CDR1 and CDR2 (germline): SGHTA, FQGNSA. The CDR3 runs to 16 residues. The CDR3 spells CASSLAALAGVYEQYF. In DNA form, the CDR3 reads TGTGCCAGCAGCTTAGCCGCGCTAGCGGGAGTATACGAGCAGTACTTC. The full variable domain, with the rest looked up from reference TRBV7-2 and TRBJ2-7, is GAGVSQSPSNKVTEKGKDVELRCDPISGHTALYWYRQSLGQGLEFLIYFQGNSAPDKSGLPSDRFSAERTGGSVSTLTIQRTQQEDSAVYLCASSLAALAGVYEQYFGPGTRLTVT.

This clonotype occurred many times. The chain combines TRBV2 with TRBJ2-4, with D tentatively TRBD1 (6 bases). The germline V gene encodes CDR1 SNHLY and CDR2 FYNNEI. This CDR3 contains 15 residues. V lost 6 bases and J 1 base, leaving 13 bases between the germline ends. The CDR3: CASRGDTTAKNIQYF. The CDR3 DNA follows: TGTGCCAGCAGGGGGGACACAACCGCCAAAAACATTCAGTACTTC. The full variable domain, in which reference TRBV2 and TRBJ2-4 provide the parts outside the CDR3, is EPEVTQTPSHQVTQMGQEVILRCVPISNHLYFYWYRQILGQKVEFLVSFYNNEISEKSEIFDDQFSVERPDGSNFTLKIRSTKLEDSAMYFCASRGDTTAKNIQYFGAGTRLSVL.

This clonotype was detected only a few times. The V gene is TRBV3-1, the J gene TRBJ1-5, with a possible D match to TRBD1 (6 bases). Germline-derived CDR1 and CDR2 are LGHDT and YNNKEL (reference sequence). Deletions cut 4 bases from V and 8 bases from J, with 12 bases between. This CDR3 is 13 amino acids long. CDR3 sequence: CASSREQGEPQHF. The DNA for the CDR3 is TGTGCCAGCAGCCGAGAACAGGGCGAGCCCCAGCATTTT. The full variable domain, completed using reference TRBV3-1 and TRBJ1-5, is DTAVSQTPKYLVTQMGNDKSIKCEQNLGHDTMYWYKQDSKKFLKIMFSYNNKELIINETVPNRFSPKSPDKAHLNLHINSLELGDSAVYFCASSREQGEPQHFGDGTRLSIL.

This clonotype was recorded at least ten times. The V and J genes are TRBV20-1 and TRBJ2-3; 7 bases fit TRBD2. Looked up from germline, CDR1 is DFQATT and CDR2 is SNEGSKA (reference sequence). The CDR3 spans 14 residues. Trimming removed 5 bases from V and 2 bases from J; junction bases left unmatched: 7. For the CDR3, the DNA is TGCAGTGCTCCGCCTAGCGGTCTCACAGATACGCAGTATTTT. Protein: CSAPPSGLTDTQYF.

The rearrangement joins TRBV6-1 to TRBJ2-3; D unclear. The CDR3 totals 13 residues. The V gene lost 7 bases and the J gene lost 8 bases, with 16 bases spanning the gap. CDR1 and CDR2 from the germline V gene are MNHNS and SASEGT. The CDR3 nucleotides read TGTGCCAGCACAACCCCCGTCCGTGGTACGCAGTATTTT. Its protein is CASTTPVRGTQYF.

The chain's CDR3 is CASSSGGTGGNEQFF. The CDR3 nucleotides are TGTGCCAGTAGCTCTGGGGGGACAGGGGGCAATGAGCAGTTCTTC. The chain carries TRBV19 and TRBJ2-1; 11 bases align to TRBD1. This CDR3 spans 15 amino acids. The V gene end was trimmed by 6 bases and the J gene end by 6 bases; junction bases not matched to a gene: 7. The germline CDR1 and CDR2 sequences are LNHDA and SQIVND (reference sequence).

This clonotype was counted ten times or more. The chain combines TRBV11-2 with TRBJ2-1, with D uncertain. CDR1 is SGHAT, CDR2 FQNNGV, per germline. This CDR3 is built from 11 residues. V was trimmed by 0 bases and J by 6 bases, leaving 0 bases between them. The CDR3: CASSLDNEQFF. CDR3 DNA: TGTGCCAGCAGCTTAGACAATGAGCAGTTCTTC.

The chain recombines TRBV3-1 with TRBJ1-5, with D maybe TRBD1 (5 bases). CDR3 size: 14 residues. The V gene's germline CDR1 is LGHDT and CDR2 YNNKEL (reference sequence). V gave up 4 bases and J gave up 5 bases, with 12 bases separating them. This chain's CDR3 is CASSPGPNHQPQHF. CDR3 coding DNA: TGTGCCAGCAGCCCAGGGCCAAATCATCAGCCCCAGCATTTT. The whole variable domain, remainder taken from reference TRBV3-1 and TRBJ1-5, is DTAVSQTPKYLVTQMGNDKSIKCEQNLGHDTMYWYKQDSKKFLKIMFSYNNKELIINETVPNRFSPKSPDKAHLNLHINSLELGDSAVYFCASSPGPNHQPQHFGDGTRLSIL.

This clonotype was seen a few times. The chain employs TRBV24-1 and TRBJ2-7; 9 bases are shared with TRBD1. Trimming cost V 2 bases and J 2 bases; bases outside gene matches: 3. This CDR3 is built from 15 residues. Germline CDR1 and CDR2: KGHDR and SFDVKD. This chain's CDR3 is CATSDSGTGPYEQYF. The DNA of the CDR3 is TGTGCCACCAGTGATTCGGGGACAGGGCCCTACGAGCAGTACTTC.

Worth noting for this clonotype: A much larger clone differs from this one at a single base, so this may be a read error. This rearrangement joins TRBV30 to TRBJ1-1, with 7 positions matching TRBD1. CDR1 and CDR2 (germline): GTSNPN, SVGIG (reference sequence). The trim removed 3 bases at V and 7 bases at J, leaving 8 bases unmatched. The CDR3 loop spans 13 amino acids. CDR3 residues: CAWRVKGAVEAFF. In nucleotides, the CDR3 is TGTGCCTGGAGAGTAAAGGGGGCTGTTGAAGCTTTCTTT.

There are many counts of this clonotype. The V call is TRBV28, the J call TRBJ2-7; TRBD1 matches at 8 bases. V trimming: 1 base; J trimming: 3 bases; junction bases outside the gene matches: 2. CDR1 is MDHEN, CDR2 SYDVKM, per germline. This CDR3 has 14 residues. The CDR3 sequence is CASSLFGQGYEQYF. CDR3 in DNA: TGTGCCAGCAGTTTATTTGGACAGGGCTACGAGCAGTACTTC.